This record covers a single T cell receptor (beta chain). The antigen remains unidentified. Some clones are missing from TCRdb's copy, which holds only in-frame ones; the method was immunoSEQ multiplex PCR. The table shows about 200,000 clones, with less than 85% occurring only once. The donors were members of the validation cohort comprising roughly 130 subjects, separate from the roughly 670-subject first cohort. The data were taken from a study of cytomegalovirus exposure and HLA in healthy donors. General study findings and limits: Confirmation in vitro established that a few CMV-associated chains were specific for CMV antigens. Approximately 160 TCR beta chains were listed as cytomegalovirus-associated.

The sequencing input was PBMCs. The clonotype comes from a woman aged 18-30 years in good health and CMV-seronegative.

The CDR3 DNA reads TGTGCCAGCGGTATACAGGGGGCTGGGGAGACCCAGTACTTC. It is translated as CASGIQGAGETQYF. V and J are TRBV6-5 and TRBJ2-5, with 9 nucleotides matching TRBD1. The CDR3 extends over 14 amino acids. The V gene's germline CDR1 is MNHEY and CDR2 SVGAGI. V was clipped by 8 bases and J by 5 bases; unmatched bases: 9.